The clone carrying this T cell receptor beta chain has a handful of counts. The antigen remains unidentified. These data come from a study of sequential checkpoint blockade in melanoma. Across the whole study: TCRbeta immunosequencing was performed on DNA from approximately 93 pretreatment melanoma tumor samples.

Per germline, CDR1 MNHGY and CDR2 SAAAGT. V was clipped by 5 bases and J by 6 bases, with 13 bases between them. The CDR3 has 14 residues. Treatment specified: randomized to nivolumab then ipilimumab (arm A) or the reverse (arm B). Points from the study as a whole: Pretreatment TIL clonality tracked with response in the nivolumab-first arm.

Sequencing used immunoSEQ multiplex PCR; TCRdb keeps in-frame clones, though not all of them. The sample lists 5,500 or so clones, 35% to 45% occurring once. The chain couples TRBV6-8 to TRBJ2-2; weak D call: TRBD1 (6 bases). The source of this sequence is a human donor with melanoma. This specimen was tumor tissue (inferred from file names), taken from a patient given nivolumab and ipilimumab in sequence. The CDR3 coding sequence is TGTGCCAGCAGTGCCCCAGGGGAGTCCGGGGAGCTGTTTTTT. It codes for CASSAPGESGELFF.